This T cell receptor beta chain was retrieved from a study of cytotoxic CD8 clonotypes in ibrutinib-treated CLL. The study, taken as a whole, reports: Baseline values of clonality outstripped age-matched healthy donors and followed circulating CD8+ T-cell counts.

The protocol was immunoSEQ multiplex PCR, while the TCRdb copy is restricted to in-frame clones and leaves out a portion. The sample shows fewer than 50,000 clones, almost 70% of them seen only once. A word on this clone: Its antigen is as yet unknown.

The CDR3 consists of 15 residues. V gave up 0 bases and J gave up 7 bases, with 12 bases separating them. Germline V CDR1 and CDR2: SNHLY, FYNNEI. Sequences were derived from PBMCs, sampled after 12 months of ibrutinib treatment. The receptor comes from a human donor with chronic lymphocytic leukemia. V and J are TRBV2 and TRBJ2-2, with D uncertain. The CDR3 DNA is TGTGCCAGCAGTGAAGCTAGTGTGGCACACGGGGAGCTGTTTTTT. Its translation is CASSEASVAHGELFF.